One and the same sample provided the 16 T cell receptor beta chains below, sequenced in a study of control samples from healthy donors and cancer patients. Assay: immunoSEQ multiplex PCR; the TCRdb copy retains only in-frame clones and omits some. The profile shows under 80,000 clones, 94% of them singletons. Sequences were obtained from blood. These receptors were obtained from a woman aged 25 to 39 in good health.

V usage is TRBV29-1 and J usage is TRBJ1-6; 9 bases are shared with TRBD1. This CDR3 contains 17 residues. Germline CDR1 and CDR2: SQVTM and ANQGSEA. V lost 7 bases to trimming and J lost 9 bases; unmatched junction nucleotides: 19. The CDR3 loop is CSAGDGDRERWGSPLHF. CDR3 DNA sequence: TGCAGCGCTGGGGACGGGGACAGGGAGCGATGGGGTTCACCCCTCCACTTT.

This sequence joins TRBV18 and TRBJ2-7; TRBD1 is a possible D gene (6 bases). V lost 2 bases, J lost 5 bases, and 16 bases lay in between. The germline V gene has CDR1 KGHSH and CDR2 LQKENI. The CDR3 contains 15 residues. The CDR3 nucleotides read TGTGCCAGCTCACCATCCTGGGGGCTGCTTAACGAGCAGTACTTC. It specifies CASSPSWGLLNEQYF. Filled out from reference TRBV18 and TRBJ2-7, the complete variable domain reads NAGVMQNPRHLVRRRGQEARLRCSPMKGHSHVYWYRQLPEEGLKFMVYLQKENIIDESGMPKERFSAEFPKEGPSILRIQQVVRGDSAAYFCASSPSWGLLNEQYFGPGTRLTVT.

The V call is TRBV4-1, the J call TRBJ2-3; 9 bases fit TRBD2. With 0 bases clipped from V and 5 bases from J, the junction kept 15 bases outside the gene matches. Germline CDR1 reads MGHRA; CDR2 reads YSYEKL. The CDR3 spans 19 residues. In nucleotides, the CDR3 is TGCGCCAGCAGCCAAGAATATCCTTCGCGGGGGGGTCACAGAGATACGCAGTATTTT. Protein: CASSQEYPSRGGHRDTQYF.

This clone was counted a single time. This chain links TRBV30 with TRBJ2-3; 8 bases match TRBD2. Trimming cost V 1 base and J 4 bases; bases outside gene matches: 7. Looked up from germline, CDR1 is GTSNPN and CDR2 is SVGIG (reference sequence). CDR3 size: 15 residues. Here the CDR3 reads CAWSGAGGVSDTQYF. The CDR3 DNA reads TGTGCCTGGAGTGGGGCGGGGGGAGTCTCAGATACGCAGTATTTT. Full variable domain (rest looked up from reference TRBV30 and TRBJ2-3): SQTIHQWPATLVQPVGSPLSLECTVEGTSNPNLYWYRQAAGRGLQLLFYSVGIGQISSEVPQNLSASRPQDRQFILSSKKLLLSDSGFYLCAWSGAGGVSDTQYFGPGTRLTVL.

In its sample, this clone was seen a few times. CDR3 nucleotide sequence: TGTGCCAGCAGCCAATCCGATTCACCCCTCCACTTT. It specifies CASSQSDSPLHF. V and J are TRBV3-1 (or the pseudogene TRBV3-2) and TRBJ1-6, with no clear D. This CDR3 is built from 12 residues. Germline-derived CDR1 and CDR2 are LGHDT and YNNKEL (reference sequence). Trimming took off 2 bases at V and 8 bases at J, with 4 bases between the two ends.

The chain employs TRBV6-6 and TRBJ1-2; no definite D call. The CDR3 sequence is 12 residues long. Germline V gene lookup returns CDR1 MNHNY and CDR2 SVGAGI (reference sequence). V shed 3 bases and J shed 7 bases, with 9 bases lying between them. The chain's CDR3 is CASSYFPSGYTF. CDR3 coding DNA: TGTGCCAGCAGTTATTTCCCCTCTGGCTACACCTTC.

V is TRBV7-8 and J is TRBJ2-5; 7 bases are shared with TRBD2. V lost 4 bases and J lost 1; bases outside the gene matches: 6. Germline assignment: CDR1 SGHVS and CDR2 FQNEAQ. The CDR3 length is 15 residues. CDR3 nucleotide sequence: TGTGCCAGCAGCTCCCGCAGCGGGGTCCAAGAGACCCAGTACTTC. It encodes CASSSRSGVQETQYF.

This clone was seen a single time. The V gene is TRBV7-6, the J gene TRBJ1-6; a weak D match, TRBD1 (6 bases). Looked up from germline, CDR1 is SGHVS and CDR2 is FNYEAQ. Trimming took 1 base from V and 7 from J, leaving 14 bases between them. The CDR3 runs 16 residues. The DNA of the CDR3 is TGTGCCAGCAGCTTAGATGGGCCAGGGGTCAATTCACCCCTCCACTTT. Its protein is CASSLDGPGVNSPLHF.

The chain links TRBV5-5 to TRBJ2-7; D possibly matches TRBD1 or TRBD2 (5 bases each). Germline CDR1 SGHKS, CDR2 YYEKEE (reference sequence). The CDR3 consists of 14 residues. The germline V and J ends were trimmed by 3 bases and 5 bases, with 15 bases remaining between them. The chain's CDR3 is CASSSLGGVDEQYV. CDR3 nucleotides: TGTGCCAGCAGCTCACTTGGGGGAGTTGACGAGCAGTACGTC.

In its sample, this clone was seen once. This chain links TRBV7-2 with TRBJ2-1; possible D gene TRBD2, 6 bases. The CDR3 runs to 14 residues. The V gene lost 4 bases and the J gene lost 7 bases, with 14 bases spanning the gap. From germline, CDR1 is SGHTA and CDR2 FQGNSA. CDR3 amino acids: CASSSLSSGNEQFF. The CDR3 bases are TGTGCCAGCAGCTCCCTGTCAAGCGGGAATGAGCAGTTCTTC.

The gene calls are TRBV6-5 and TRBJ1-3; D is perhaps TRBD1 (6 bases). V shed 7 bases and J shed 0 bases, with 10 bases lying between them. The CDR3 extends over 14 amino acids. Per the germline V gene, CDR1 is MNHEY and CDR2 is SVGAGI. Written as DNA, the CDR3 is TGTGCCAGCACAGAAGGGGGCTCTGGAAACACCATATATTTT. This translates into CASTEGGSGNTIYF.

The V call is TRBV5-1, the J call TRBJ2-3; 9 nucleotides agree with TRBD1. The CDR3 length is 15 residues. V shed 3 bases and J 3 bases; nucleotides not matched to a gene: 5. CDR1 SGHRS and CDR2 YFSETQ come from the germline V gene. The CDR3 protein is CASSSDRGGTDTQYF. The CDR3 DNA is TGCGCCAGCAGCTCGGACAGGGGAGGAACAGATACGCAGTATTTT.

This chain uses TRBV4-1 with TRBJ1-1; unclear D gene. The germline gives CDR1 MGHRA, CDR2 YSYEKL. The CDR3 runs to 15 residues. Trimming removed 0 bases from V and 4 bases from J, with 12 bases in between. The CDR3 protein is CASSQDQGVLTEAFF. Written as DNA, the CDR3 is TGCGCCAGCAGCCAAGATCAAGGAGTGCTCACTGAAGCTTTCTTT.

Note on this clone: Other DNA sequences within the sample encode an identical CDR3. This chain uses TRBV12-3 or TRBV12-4 with TRBJ1-5; 7 bases fit TRBD1. The CDR3 covers 13 residues. V lost 5 bases, J lost 7 bases, and 5 bases stayed unmatched. The CDR3 nucleotides are TGTGCCAGCAGTCGGACAGGAGGGCAGCCCCAGCATTTT. This sequence encodes CASSRTGGQPQHF.

V is TRBV15 and J is TRBJ2-5; D not resolved. Germline V gives CDR1 LNHNV, CDR2 YYDKDF (reference sequence). CDR3 length equals 13 residues. The V end was cut by 0 bases, the J end by 3 bases, with 5 bases between. The CDR3 bases are TGTGCCACCAGCAGAGACGGAGAAGAGACCCAGTACTTC. It specifies CATSRDGEETQYF.

This clone was seen a single time. The chain has TRBV6-5 and TRBJ2-6; 9 bases agree with TRBD1. Germline CDR1 reads MNHEY; CDR2 reads SVGAGI. V gave up 8 bases and J gave up 4 bases; unmatched junction bases: 6. CDR3 length equals 15 residues. The CDR3 nucleotides read TGTGCCAGCTCACAGGGGGCTGCCGGGGCCAACGTCCTGACTTTC. Amino acid sequence: CASSQGAAGANVLTF.